This passage covers 11 T cell receptor beta chains from one sample sequenced in a study of T cells after yellow fever vaccination (dated by TCRdb to about 2019). The library was produced with 5' RACE. The sample was run on an Illumina HiSeq 2500. TCRdb reworked the public reads: Q25 trimming with fastp, MiXCR clone assembly, productive beta chains retained. Under each unique CDR3 protein, matching rows form one entry showing the most common genes and DNA. Within this sample are roughly 500,000 distinct CDR3 sequences, with approximately 21% of them counted one time only. Around an eighth of the sample is held by the ten biggest clonotypes. Read against the paper, the sample's treatment or condition label means: live attenuated yellow fever vaccine strain. Sample: PBMCs, taken 15 days after the yellow fever booster vaccination. These receptors originate from a man in his thirties or forties who received the YFV17D yellow fever vaccine.

This clonotype turned up a few times. The rearrangement joins TRBV20-1 to TRBJ2-3; 9 bases line up with TRBD1. The CDR3 covers 15 residues. J lost 1 base, V lost 4 bases, and 6 bases had no gene match. The germline V gene has CDR1 DFQATT and CDR2 SNEGSKA (reference sequence). CDR3 in amino acids: CSANGDRAGTDTQYF. Here the CDR3 DNA reads TGCAGTGCTAATGGGGACAGGGCTGGCACAGATACGCAGTATTTT.

The chain is built from TRBV7-9 and TRBJ1-1, with D possibly matching TRBD1 (5 bases). The CDR3 runs 14 residues. V was shortened by 6 bases and J by 1 base, with 12 bases between the two germline ends. The germline gives CDR1 SEHNR, CDR2 FQNEAQ (reference sequence). CDR3 region: CASRTREENTEAFF. The CDR3 DNA reads TGTGCCAGCAGGACCAGGGAAGAGAACACTGAAGCTTTCTTT.

This clonotype has more than one count but fewer than ten. This chain joins TRBV28 and TRBJ2-5; D not resolved. V dropped 0 bases and J dropped 4 bases, with 6 bases sitting between them. The CDR3 sequence is 13 residues long. The V gene's germline CDR1 is MDHEN and CDR2 SYDVKM. The CDR3: CASSLWSTETQYF. CDR3 nucleotides: TGTGCCAGCAGTTTATGGTCTACAGAGACCCAGTACTTC.

This clonotype turned up a few times. V usage is TRBV5-1 and J usage is TRBJ2-5; the D is unclear. Germline loops: CDR1 SGHRS, CDR2 YFSETQ. The CDR3 loop spans 15 amino acids. Deletions cut 0 bases from V and 2 bases from J, with 11 bases between. CDR3 residues: CASSLVGSGQETQYF. The CDR3 bases are TGCGCCAGCAGCTTGGTAGGGTCAGGTCAAGAGACCCAGTACTTC. Filled out from reference TRBV5-1 and TRBJ2-5, the complete variable domain reads KAGVTQTPRYLIKTRGQQVTLSCSPISGHRSVSWYQQTPGQGLQFLFEYFSETQRNKGNFPGRFSGRQFSNSRSEMNVSTLELGDSALYLCASSLVGSGQETQYFGPGTRLLVL.

The chain is built from TRBV18 and TRBJ2-7; maybe TRBD2 (6 bases). With 6 bases removed from V and 7 bases from J, the gap between germline ends came to 16 bases. This CDR3 is built from 13 residues. CDR1 and CDR2 from the germline V gene are KGHSH and LQKENI. The CDR3 sequence is CASSSLGGVEQYF. The CDR3 DNA sequence: TGTGCCAGCTCTTCACTCGGCGGGGTAGAGCAGTACTTC.

This clonotype was detected only a few times. This chain joins TRBV19 and TRBJ2-7; D possibly corresponds to TRBD2 (6 bases). Germline loops: CDR1 LNHDA, CDR2 SQIVND (reference sequence). This CDR3 spans 13 amino acids. V dropped 6 bases and J dropped 5 bases, with 14 bases sitting between them. CDR3 bases: TGTGCCAGTAGATCCGTAGGAGGGAACGAGCAGTACTTC. Residues: CASRSVGGNEQYF. Full variable domain (missing parts from reference TRBV19 and TRBJ2-7): DGGITQSPKYLFRKEGQNVTLSCEQNLNHDAMYWYRQDPGQGLRLIYYSQIVNDFQKGDIAEGYSVSREKKESFPLTVTSAQKNPTAFYLCASRSVGGNEQYFGPGTRLTVT.

The chain employs TRBV7-9 and TRBJ2-7; D perhaps matches TRBD1 (5 bases). CDR3 length: 14 residues. Per the germline V gene, CDR1 is SEHNR and CDR2 is FQNEAQ (reference sequence). Deletions cut 0 bases from V and 3 bases from J, with 9 bases between. The DNA of the CDR3 is TGTGCCAGCAGCTTAGCCAGGGATATCTACGAGCAGTACTTC. Its translation is CASSLARDIYEQYF. The entire variable domain, with the rest obtained from reference TRBV7-9 and TRBJ2-7, is as follows: DTGVSQNPRHKITKRGQNVTFRCDPISEHNRLYWYRQTLGQGPEFLTYFQNEAQLEKSRLLSDRFSAERPKGSFSTLEIQRTEQGDSAMYLCASSLARDIYEQYFGPGTRLTVT.

This clonotype has just a few counts. The V gene is TRBV5-1, the J gene TRBJ2-7, with D unclear. The CDR3 extends over 11 amino acids. Germline loops: CDR1 SGHRS, CDR2 YFSETQ. The ends were cut back, 0 bases at V and 8 bases at J, with 6 bases in the middle. This CDR3 is CASSLETKQYF. CDR3 DNA sequence: TGCGCCAGCAGCTTGGAGACAAAGCAGTACTTC.

V is TRBV28 and J is TRBJ2-1; 9 bases align to TRBD2. Trimming at V came to 3 bases and at J to 4 bases, leaving 4 bases not matched to a gene. CDR1 is MDHEN and CDR2 is SYDVKM in the germline V gene. This CDR3 contains 15 residues. CDR3 DNA: TGTGCCAGCAGTTTCCAGCGGGAGGATTACAATGAGCAGTTCTTC. As protein: CASSFQREDYNEQFF.

The rearrangement links TRBV15 to TRBJ1-1; D may be TRBD1 (5 bases). Trimming left V 1 base short and J 5 bases short, with 11 bases between. In germline, CDR1 is LNHNV, CDR2 YYDKDF (reference sequence). The CDR3 is 14 residues long. The CDR3 nucleotides are TGTGCCACCAGCAGAGTACAGGATGGGACTGAAGCTTTCTTT. This gives the protein CATSRVQDGTEAFF.

There are a few counts of this clonotype. This sequence joins TRBV4-3 and TRBJ2-1; TRBD2 is a possible D gene (6 bases). This CDR3 region has 13 residues. Germline CDR1 reads LGHNA; CDR2 reads YSLEER. The V end lost 2 bases, the J end lost 13 bases, and 15 bases lay between the germline ends. CDR3 DNA sequence: TGCGCCAGCAGCCAACGGGCGGGATTTGTACAGTTCTTC. Translation: CASSQRAGFVQFF.